The 25 T cell receptor beta chains below come from one sample, sequenced in a study of early T cells in non-severe SARS-CoV-2 infection (dated by TCRdb to the early 2020s). To prepare the library, 5' RACE was applied. These reads were obtained on a NextSeq 500. TCRdb reprocessed the public reads (quality trimming at Q25 with fastp, clone calling with MiXCR) and kept in-frame beta chains. A single entry per CDR3 protein holds the most common genes and DNA from its merged rows. Present in this sample are tens of thousands of distinct CDR3 sequences, over 10% of which were seen just once. The top ten clones comprise 2.5% to 3.5% of the sample. The specimen was whole blood, collected at baseline. Every receptor here comes from an adult who was a healthcare worker with PCR-confirmed SARS-CoV-2 infection or an uninfected control (not recorded which).

The J gene is TRBJ2-3, the V gene TRBV5-4; 8 bases are shared with TRBD2. The CDR3 has 19 amino acids. Germline CDR1 is SGHNT and CDR2 is YYREEE (reference sequence). Losses at the gene ends were 4 bases for V and 2 bases for J; bases not matched to a gene: 18. CDR3 bases: TGTGCCAGCAGCCCCGGTCTTGGGACCCAGCGGGGGTCCACAGATACGCAGTATTTT. It yields the protein CASSPGLGTQRGSTDTQYF. Filled out from reference TRBV5-4 and TRBJ2-3, the complete variable domain reads ETGVTQSPTHLIKTRGQQVTLRCSSQSGHNTVSWYQQALGQGPQFIFQYYREEENGRGNFPPRFSGLQFPNYSSELNVNALELDDSALYLCASSPGLGTQRGSTDTQYFGPGTRLTVL.

This clonotype was counted between two and nine times. The rearrangement joins TRBV2 to TRBJ1-1; no clear D. The germline V gene encodes CDR1 SNHLY and CDR2 FYNNEI. The CDR3 loop spans 14 amino acids. Trimming shortened V by 2 bases and J by 6 bases, and 13 bases separated the two germline ends. DNA for the CDR3: TGTGCCAGCAGTGAATTGGGCAGAGAGGCTGAAGCTTTCTTT. Translated: CASSELGREAEAFF.

This clonotype appeared many times. This chain links TRBV14 with TRBJ1-2; D unclear. The V end lost 0 bases, the J end lost 4 bases, and 12 bases lay between the germline ends. The germline CDR1 and CDR2 sequences are SGHDN and FVKESK. There are 15 residues in the CDR3. CDR3 loop: CASSQDIDRPYGYTF. The CDR3 DNA sequence: TGTGCCAGCAGCCAAGATATAGACCGACCCTATGGCTACACCTTC.

This clonotype was detected ten times or more. The CDR3 reads CASSEDPGKDSPLHF. CDR3 coding DNA: TGTGCCAGCAGTGAAGACCCGGGAAAGGATTCACCCCTCCACTTT. The chain combines TRBV2 with TRBJ1-6; D gene unclear. The CDR3 is 15 amino acids. V gave up 1 base and J gave up 8 bases, with 12 bases separating them. The germline V gene encodes CDR1 SNHLY and CDR2 FYNNEI.

This clonotype has a handful of counts. The V gene is TRBV14, the J gene TRBJ2-7; TRBD2 matches 8 bases. Unmatched junction bases numbered 1, after V lost 0 bases and J lost 3 bases. The CDR3 is 14 residues long. Germline V gives CDR1 SGHDN, CDR2 FVKESK. The CDR3 protein is CASSQDRGGYEQYF. For the CDR3, the DNA is TGTGCCAGCAGCCAAGACCGGGGGGGCTACGAGCAGTACTTC.

This clonotype has at least ten counts. This chain uses TRBV28 with TRBJ2-7; D is possibly TRBD2 (6 bases). Trimming took off 4 bases at V and 6 bases at J, with 22 bases between the two ends. The CDR3 spans 16 residues. The germline gives CDR1 MDHEN, CDR2 SYDVKM. CDR3 in amino acids: CASSSGGRLARVEQYF. CDR3 nucleotide sequence: TGTGCCAGCAGTTCGGGTGGGAGGTTAGCTCGGGTCGAGCAGTACTTC.

The gene calls are TRBV29-1 and TRBJ2-2; D gene uncertain. Germline CDR1 and CDR2: SQVTM and ANQGSEA. V lost 7 bases, J lost 7 bases, and 13 bases lay in between. The CDR3 runs 12 residues. The CDR3 spells CSGVVASGELFF. DNA for the CDR3: TGCAGCGGTGTAGTCGCGAGCGGGGAGCTGTTTTTT.

The chain joins TRBV6-1 to TRBJ2-5, with D perhaps assigned TRBD1 or TRBD2 (5 bases each). Trimming removed 4 bases from V and 5 bases from J, with 11 bases in between. This CDR3 comprises 13 residues. Germline loops: CDR1 MNHNS, CDR2 SASEGT. The CDR3 reads CASSVVREETQYF. CDR3 in DNA: TGTGCCAGCAGTGTTGTCAGGGAGGAGACCCAGTACTTC.

This clonotype was counted at least ten times. The V gene is TRBV12-3 or TRBV12-4, the J gene TRBJ1-1, with TRBD1 matching 7 bases. V was pared by 7 bases and J by 5 bases, with 10 bases of the junction left unmatched. This CDR3 has 14 residues. The DNA of the CDR3 is TGTGCCAGCACCTCGACAGGGCATATAACTGAAGCTTTCTTT. It yields the protein CASTSTGHITEAFF.

This rearrangement joins TRBV5-1 to TRBJ1-2, with 10 bases that match TRBD1. The CDR3 is made up of 15 amino acids. Germline V gene data show CDR1 as SGHRS and CDR2 as YFSETQ. J was trimmed by 2 bases and V by 2 bases; bases with no gene match: 3. The CDR3 protein is CASSFVDRGNYGYTF. The CDR3 DNA reads TGCGCCAGCAGCTTTGTGGACAGGGGGAACTATGGCTACACCTTC.

This clonotype was observed a few times. This chain joins TRBV10-3 and TRBJ1-5; D remains ambiguous. There are 11 residues in the CDR3. V lost 9 bases and J lost 5, with 8 bases in between. Germline CDR1 and CDR2: ENHRY and SYGVKD. The CDR3 coding sequence is TGTGCCATTAGCACTGATCAGCCCCAGCATTTT. Translated: CAISTDQPQHF.

This clonotype was seen a few times. The chain links TRBV29-1 to TRBJ2-5; TRBD1 agrees at 8 bases. The CDR3 has 13 residues. CDR1 and CDR2 from the germline V gene are SQVTM and ANQGSEA. The junction had 4 bases not matched to a gene; V was cut back by 6 bases and J by 1 base. In nucleotides, the CDR3 is TGCAGCGTCCTGGACAGGGCCCAAGAGACCCAGTACTTC. Its translation is CSVLDRAQETQYF.

This clonotype came up a few times. The chain has TRBV6-4 and TRBJ2-1, with a possible D match to TRBD1 (6 bases). With 5 bases removed from V and 6 bases from J, the gap between germline ends came to 20 bases. The CDR3 has 16 residues. CDR1 is MRHNA and CDR2 is SNTAGT in the germline V gene. The CDR3 loop is CASSLSGTPYPNEQFF. Here the CDR3 DNA reads TGTGCCAGCAGTCTCTCCGGGACACCCTACCCCAATGAGCAGTTCTTC.

This clonotype was recorded a few times. The chain links TRBV7-2 to TRBJ2-3, with 10 bases fitting TRBD1. The junction had 8 bases not matched to a gene; V was cut back by 5 bases and J by 6 bases. This CDR3 has 15 residues. Germline CDR1 and CDR2: SGHTA and FQGNSA. The CDR3 loop reads CASSGRDRGSDTQYF. The CDR3 DNA sequence: TGTGCCAGCAGCGGCCGGGACAGGGGCTCGGATACGCAGTATTTT. Full variable domain (remainder filled in from reference TRBV7-2 and TRBJ2-3): GAGVSQSPSNKVTEKGKDVELRCDPISGHTALYWYRQSLGQGLEFLIYFQGNSAPDKSGLPSDRFSAERTGGSVSTLTIQRTQQEDSAVYLCASSGRDRGSDTQYFGPGTRLTVL.

This clonotype was recorded at least ten times. The chain links TRBV28 to TRBJ1-2; 11 nucleotides line up with TRBD1. The germline gives CDR1 MDHEN, CDR2 SYDVKM. The CDR3 runs 18 residues. V lost 2 bases to trimming and J lost 0 bases; unmatched junction nucleotides: 8. CDR3 region: CASSLGRTGGRANYGYTF. The CDR3 DNA sequence: TGTGCCAGCAGTTTAGGCCGGACAGGGGGCCGGGCTAACTATGGCTACACCTTC.

The chain uses TRBV20-1 and TRBJ2-3; 7 positions match TRBD2. This CDR3 comprises 14 residues. Germline CDR1 is DFQATT and CDR2 is SNEGSKA (reference sequence). Trimming at V came to 6 bases and at J to 4 bases, leaving 10 bases not matched to a gene. CDR3 loop: CSAPLAADPDTQYF. The DNA for the CDR3 is TGCAGTGCGCCTCTAGCGGCGGACCCAGATACGCAGTATTTT.

The chain employs TRBV20-1 and TRBJ2-7, with D tentatively TRBD1 (5 bases). This CDR3 spans 13 amino acids. The V gene lost 6 bases and the J gene lost 0 bases, with 12 bases spanning the gap. The germline gives CDR1 DFQATT, CDR2 SNEGSKA (reference sequence). CDR3 nucleotides: TGCAGTGCAAGCAGGGATCCCTCCTACGAGCAGTACTTC. Protein: CSASRDPSYEQYF.

This clonotype has only a few counts. The rearrangement joins TRBV5-5 to TRBJ2-5, with unresolved D. Trimming left V 5 bases short and J 0 bases short, with 11 bases between. The CDR3 is 14 amino acids. Germline V gives CDR1 SGHKS, CDR2 YYEKEE (reference sequence). Written as DNA, the CDR3 is TGTGCCAGCAGTTCCCGAGCGAACCAAGAGACCCAGTACTTC. The encoded protein is CASSSRANQETQYF.

The chain couples TRBV9 to TRBJ1-1; D unclear. The CDR3 consists of 13 residues. From germline, CDR1 is SGDLS and CDR2 YYNGEE. Trimming removed 0 bases from V and 6 bases from J, with 9 bases in between. CDR3 bases: TGTGCCAGCAGCGTAGTTGAGGGAGCTGAAGCTTTCTTT. This sequence encodes CASSVVEGAEAFF.

This clonotype was recorded a few times. The chain employs TRBV29-1 and TRBJ1-2; TRBD1 might be the D (6 bases). The CDR3 is made up of 12 amino acids. V was clipped by 7 bases and J by 6 bases, with 15 bases between them. Germline CDR1 reads SQVTM; CDR2 reads ANQGSEA. CDR3 in DNA: TGCAGCGCCGGGGGGGGCGCGGATGGCTACACCTTC. Translated: CSAGGGADGYTF.

The table lists this clonotype with many counts. This chain connects TRBV27 to TRBJ1-6, with 8 positions matching TRBD1. V gave up 8 bases and J gave up 7 bases; unmatched junction bases: 4. Germline V gene sequence: CDR1 MNHEY, CDR2 SMNVEV (reference sequence). The CDR3 loop spans 13 amino acids. CDR3 nucleotide sequence: TGTGCCAGCTCGGACAGGGAGAATTCACCCCTCCACTTT. Amino acids: CASSDRENSPLHF.

The chain joins TRBV20-1 to TRBJ2-3; D remains ambiguous. The length of the CDR3 is 12 residues. Trimming pared 1 base from V and 5 bases from J, leaving 7 bases between. The germline gives CDR1 DFQATT, CDR2 SNEGSKA (reference sequence). The CDR3 loop is CSARVWGDTQYF. The CDR3 DNA follows: TGCAGTGCTAGAGTATGGGGAGATACGCAGTATTTT.

This clonotype appeared a few times. The J gene is TRBJ1-2, the V gene TRBV20-1; D uncertain. V was shortened by 0 bases and J by 8 bases, with 16 bases between the two germline ends. From germline, CDR1 is DFQATT and CDR2 SNEGSKA (reference sequence). The CDR3 is 14 residues long. The CDR3 DNA follows: TGCAGTGCTAGAGACACAGTAGGTTACTCAGGCTACACCTTC. This encodes CSARDTVGYSGYTF.

The chain employs TRBV18 and TRBJ2-3; TRBD2 matches 9 bases. Germline lookup yields CDR1 KGHSH and CDR2 LQKENI. This CDR3 is 15 amino acids long. After removal of 3 bases from V and 4 bases from J, the junction contained 5 bases not matched to a gene. This CDR3 reads CASSPGTSSADTQYF. The DNA for the CDR3 is TGTGCCAGCTCACCTGGGACTAGCAGTGCAGATACGCAGTATTTT.

This chain links TRBV20-1 with TRBJ2-7; D possibly corresponds to TRBD1 (6 bases). The CDR3 loop spans 15 amino acids. Trimming stripped 6 bases from V and 3 bases from J, with 21 bases between. Germline loops: CDR1 DFQATT, CDR2 SNEGSKA (reference sequence). The CDR3 DNA is TGCAGTGCCCCACGCGGGTTGGGGACACTCTACGAGCAGTACTTC. It specifies CSAPRGLGTLYEQYF.